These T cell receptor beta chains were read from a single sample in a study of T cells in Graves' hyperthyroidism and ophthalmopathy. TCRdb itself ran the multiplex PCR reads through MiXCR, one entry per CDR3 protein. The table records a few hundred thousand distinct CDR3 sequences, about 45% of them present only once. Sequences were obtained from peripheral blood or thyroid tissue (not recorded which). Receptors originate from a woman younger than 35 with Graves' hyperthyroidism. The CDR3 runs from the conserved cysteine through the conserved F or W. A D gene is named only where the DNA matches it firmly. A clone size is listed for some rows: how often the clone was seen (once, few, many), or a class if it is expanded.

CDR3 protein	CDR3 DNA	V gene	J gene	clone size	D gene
CASSLAPTVPTETQYF	TGTGCCAGCAGCTTAGCCCCGACAGTCCCAACGGAGACCCAGTACTTC	TRBV7-8	TRBJ2-5	many	-
CATSDLKGHGTDTQYF	TGTGCCACCAGTGATTTGAAGGGACACGGCACAGATACGCAGTATTTT	TRBV24-1	TRBJ2-3	few	-
CSARLAGGPGEQYF	TGCAGCGCTCGACTAGCGGGAGGGCCGGGCGAGCAGTACTTC	TRBV29-1	TRBJ2-7	many	TRBD2
CASSAPSGDLKF	TGTGCCAGCAGTGCCCCTAGCGGAGATCTTAAATTC	TRBV2	TRBJ2-1	-	TRBD2
CASMNSNYGYTF	TGTGCCAGCATGAACAGTAACTATGGCTACACCTTC	TRBV2	TRBJ1-2	many	-
CASIKGISRSGANEQYF	TGCGCCAGCATCAAGGGAATTTCCCGCTCTGGGGCCAACGAGCAGTACTTC	TRBV10-1	TRBJ2-7	-	-
CSAEGGTNQPQHF	TGCAGCGCAGAAGGTGGGACCAATCAGCCCCAGCATTTT	TRBV29-1	TRBJ1-5	-	-
CASSLQASGEAFF	TGTGCCAGCAGTTTACAGGCTAGCGGTGAAGCTTTCTTT	TRBV12-3/TRBV12-4	TRBJ1-1	many	-
CASSPNWASGTSYEQYF	TGTGCCAGCAGCCCCAACTGGGCTAGCGGTACCTCCTACGAGCAGTACTTC	TRBV9	TRBJ2-7	many	TRBD2
CASSRTSVTEQYF	TGTGCCAGCAGCCGGACTAGCGTTACCGAGCAGTACTTC	TRBV5-4	TRBJ2-7	-	TRBD2
CASSEEEFSYGYTF	TGTGCCAGCAGTGAGGAGGAGTTCAGCTATGGCTACACCTTC	TRBV6-1	TRBJ1-2	-	-
CASSVTGGKETQYF	TGTGCCAGCAGTGTAACAGGGGGCAAGGAGACCCAGTACTTC	TRBV12-3/TRBV12-4	TRBJ2-5	many	TRBD1
CASSGGSSSTDTQYF	TGTGCCAGCAGTGGAGGCAGCTCTAGCACAGATACGCAGTATTTT	TRBV2	TRBJ2-3	few	-
CASSLLGQGQPNEKLFF	TGTGCCAGCAGCTTACTAGGTCAGGGACAGCCGAATGAAAAACTGTTTTTT	TRBV7-9	TRBJ1-4	-	TRBD1
CASGLGVRTYEQYF	TGTGCCAGCGGCTTAGGGGTCCGAACCTACGAGCAGTACTTC	TRBV7-2	TRBJ2-7	-	-
CASSSRSGQPFYEQYF	TGTGCCAGCAGCTCCAGATCAGGACAACCATTCTACGAGCAGTACTTC	TRBV7-2	TRBJ2-7	-	-
CASSLEGGFTDTQYF	TGTGCCAGCAGCTTAGAGGGGGGGTTCACAGATACGCAGTATTTT	TRBV7-2	TRBJ2-3	-	-
CASSLIGGGTDTQYF	TGTGCCAGCAGCTTAATAGGAGGGGGCACAGATACGCAGTATTTT	TRBV7-3	TRBJ2-3	few	-
CSARGGVWASNSGANVLTF	TGCAGTGCTAGAGGAGGGGTCTGGGCCTCTAACTCTGGGGCCAACGTCCTGACTTTC	TRBV20-1	TRBJ2-6	many	-
CSVGEVTSGNTIYF	TGCAGCGTTGGGGAGGTCACCTCTGGAAACACCATATATTTT	TRBV29-1	TRBJ1-3	-	-
CASSAADGGLESPLHF	TGTGCCAGCAGCGCGGCCGATGGGGGTTTAGAATCACCCCTCCACTTT	TRBV9	TRBJ1-6	few	-
CASSFGQPGEQYF	TGTGCCAGCAGCTTCGGCCAACCCGGGGAGCAGTACTTC	TRBV7-8	TRBJ2-7	-	-
CASSLGRLAGETQYF	TGTGCCAGCAGCTTAGGGCGACTAGCGGGAGAGACCCAGTACTTC	TRBV7-2	TRBJ2-5	-	TRBD2
CASSLAGAGDTNYGYTF	TGTGCCAGCAGTTTAGCGGGGGCCGGGGACACTAACTATGGCTACACCTTC	TRBV12-3/TRBV12-4	TRBJ1-2	-	-
CASSEVGGSRGYTF	TGTGCCAGCAGTGAAGTGGGGGGATCAAGGGGCTACACCTTC	TRBV25-1	TRBJ1-2	-	-
CATSRDSANYGYTF	TGTGCCACGTCCCGGGACAGCGCTAACTATGGCTACACCTTC	TRBV10-3	TRBJ1-2	-	TRBD1
CASSLEGAAPNQPQHF	TGTGCCAGCAGCTTAGAGGGGGCGGCACCAAATCAGCCCCAGCATTTT	TRBV7-2	TRBJ1-5	many	TRBD1
CAISEGQGAFTGELFF	TGTGCCATCAGTGAGGGGCAGGGGGCCTTCACCGGGGAGCTGTTTTTT	TRBV10-3	TRBJ2-2	-	TRBD1
CATSRTRGTYEHF	TGTGCCACCAGCAGAACCAGGGGGACCTACGAGCATTTT	TRBV15	TRBJ1-5	-	TRBD1
CASRLGQGSYEQYF	TGTGCCAGCAGACTCGGTCAGGGGAGTTACGAGCAGTACTTC	TRBV12-3/TRBV12-4	TRBJ2-7	many	-
CATSTRLSSGGHNEQFF	TGTGCCACCAGCACTCGCCTCTCGTCGGGAGGCCACAATGAGCAGTTCTTC	TRBV15	TRBJ2-1	-	TRBD2
CSARLVGETQYF	TGCAGTGCTAGACTAGTGGGTGAGACCCAGTACTTC	TRBV20-1	TRBJ2-5	few	-
CASSGNRGDTQYF	TGTGCCAGCAGTGGCAACAGGGGAGATACGCAGTATTTT	TRBV6-5	TRBJ2-3	-	TRBD1
CASSPRGGDSPLHF	TGTGCCAGCAGCCCCCGGGGGGGCGATTCACCCCTCCACTTT	TRBV7-2	TRBJ1-6	-	-
CATSTGATNEKLFF	TGTGCCACCAGTACTGGCGCAACTAATGAAAAACTGTTTTTT	TRBV19	TRBJ1-4	many	-
CSVEGRDAYEQYF	TGCAGCGTCGAAGGGAGGGATGCCTACGAGCAGTACTTC	TRBV29-1	TRBJ2-7	many	TRBD2
CASSYSVGHEQYF	TGTGCCAGCAGTTACTCGGTCGGCCATGAGCAGTACTTC	TRBV7-4	TRBJ2-7	-	-
CASSYGGGRKAETQYF	TGTGCCAGCAGTTACGGGGGTGGGAGAAAAGCGGAGACCCAGTACTTC	TRBV6-6	TRBJ2-5	many	-
CASSLTNPVQETQYF	TGTGCCAGCAGTTTGACAAACCCTGTCCAAGAGACCCAGTACTTC	TRBV27	TRBJ2-5	many	-
CARPQTQGNTIYF	TGTGCTAGACCCCAGACCCAAGGAAACACCATATATTTT	TRBV19	TRBJ1-3	-	-
CASSSTGNKKLFF	TGTGCCAGCAGTTCGACAGGGAACAAAAAACTGTTTTTT	TRBV13	TRBJ1-4	-	TRBD1
CASSPRDRGLTEAFF	TGTGCCAGCAGTCCCCGGGATAGGGGGCTTACTGAAGCTTTCTTT	TRBV27	TRBJ1-1	few	TRBD1
CASSRQERGLGNTIYF	TGCGCCAGCAGCCGACAGGAGAGGGGGCTTGGAAACACCATATATTTT	TRBV4-1	TRBJ1-3	many	TRBD1
CSAINGERESYEQYF	TGCAGTGCCATTAACGGGGAGCGGGAGAGCTACGAGCAGTACTTC	TRBV20-1	TRBJ2-7	once	TRBD2